This entry features one TCR beta chain sequence. Here immunoSEQ multiplex PCR was the method, and the copy in TCRdb shows in-frame clones only, minus some. This table has more than 20,000 clones, more than 75% appearing once. The sample belongs to a study of stem cell transplantation in POMP-related autoinflammatory disease. This specimen consisted of CD4+ T cells from PBMCs, obtained before stem cell transplantation. The source is a human donor with POMP-related autoinflammation and immune dysregulation (PRAID).

Here the CDR3 DNA reads TGTGCCAGCCGGGGACTAGCGGGAGGACATACGCAGTATTTT. It translates to CASRGLAGGHTQYF. J is TRBJ2-3 and V is TRBV5-8, with TRBD2 identical over 15 bases. V shed 7 bases, J shed 7 bases, and the junction held 4 bases outside the gene matches. The CDR3 runs 14 residues. CDR1 is SGHTS, CDR2 YDEGEE, per germline.